The clone carrying this TCR beta chain was detected only a few times. What it binds is unknown. Researchers report isolating at least 6.5 million PBMCs per sample. The CDR3 contains 15 residues. Germline-derived CDR1 and CDR2 are SGHRS and YFSETQ. The J segment lost 4 bases and the V segment lost 1 base, leaving 6 bases of the junction unmatched. The data stem from a study of blood T cells in healthy people across ages. Notes on the study in general: Long-lived donors carried more naive CD4+ cells and greater diversity than aged donors.

Sample-barcoded 5' priming and a J-beta primer mix drove a second PCR of roughly 6 to 12 cycles. A template-switch adaptor containing 12 random nucleotides labeled each cDNA molecule. TCRdb re-derived calls from the 5' RACE reads in MiXCR, one entry per CDR3 protein. The sample carries 550,000 to 750,000 distinct CDR3 sequences, around 20% recorded once. The V gene is TRBV5-1, the J gene TRBJ2-5; TRBD2 matches 8 bases. Sequencing was performed on blood. The sequence was obtained from a man between 65 and 80 years old in good health. The chain's CDR3 is CASSLITSGGETQYF. Written as DNA, the CDR3 is TGCGCCAGCAGCTTGATTACTAGCGGTGGAGAGACCCAGTACTTC.